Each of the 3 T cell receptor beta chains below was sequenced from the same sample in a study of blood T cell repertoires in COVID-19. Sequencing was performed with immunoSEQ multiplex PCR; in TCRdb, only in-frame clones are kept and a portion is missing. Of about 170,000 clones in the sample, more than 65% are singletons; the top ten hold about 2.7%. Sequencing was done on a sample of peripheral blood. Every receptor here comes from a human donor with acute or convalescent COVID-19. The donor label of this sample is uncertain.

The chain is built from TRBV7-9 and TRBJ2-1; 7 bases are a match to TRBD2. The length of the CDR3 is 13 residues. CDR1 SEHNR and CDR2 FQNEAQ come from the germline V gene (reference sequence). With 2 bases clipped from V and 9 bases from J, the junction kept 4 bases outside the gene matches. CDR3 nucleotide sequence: TGTGCCAGCAGCTTAAGTTCGGGGGGTGAGCAGTTCTTC. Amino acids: CASSLSSGGEQFF.

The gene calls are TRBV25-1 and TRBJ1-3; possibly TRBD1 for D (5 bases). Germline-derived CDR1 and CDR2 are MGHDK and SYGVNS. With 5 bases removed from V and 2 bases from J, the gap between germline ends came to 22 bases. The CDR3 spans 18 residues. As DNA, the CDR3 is TGTGCCAGCAGTCAAACTGCCCTAAGGGGTCCTACTGGAAACACCATATATTTT. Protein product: CASSQTALRGPTGNTIYF.

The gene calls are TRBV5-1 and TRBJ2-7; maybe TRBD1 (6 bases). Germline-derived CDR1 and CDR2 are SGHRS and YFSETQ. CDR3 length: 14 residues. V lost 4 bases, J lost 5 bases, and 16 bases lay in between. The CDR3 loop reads CASSPSQGFDEQYF. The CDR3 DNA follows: TGCGCCAGCAGCCCTTCTCAGGGGTTCGACGAGCAGTACTTC. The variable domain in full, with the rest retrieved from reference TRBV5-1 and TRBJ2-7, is KAGVTQTPRYLIKTRGQQVTLSCSPISGHRSVSWYQQTPGQGLQFLFEYFSETQRNKGNFPGRFSGRQFSNSRSEMNVSTLELGDSALYLCASSPSQGFDEQYFGPGTRLTVT.